This TCR beta chain is drawn from a study of T cell responses to AZD1222 COVID-19 vaccine. The study, taken as a whole, reports: In a largely white British group with more females than males, clonal diversity was possibly underestimated.

To note about this clone: The antigen is undetermined.

Libraries were prepared by immunoSEQ multiplex PCR; TCRdb keeps only in-frame clonotypes and omits some of them. Of about 180,000 clones listed, 85% to 95% are singletons. CDR1 and CDR2 from the germline V gene are SNHLY and FYNNEI. CDR3 length: 14 amino acids. Trimming pared 2 bases from V and 10 bases from J, leaving 12 bases between. J is TRBJ1-6 and V is TRBV2; D may be TRBD1 (5 bases). Sequences were derived from peripheral blood, sampled 28 days after the second dose of the MenACWY control vaccine. The TCR sequence derives from an adult who received the MenACWY meningococcal vaccine as a control. Written as DNA, the CDR3 is TGTGCCAGCAGTGAACAAGGGACGGGATCACCCCTCCACTTT. Translation: CASSEQGTGSPLHF.